Given below is one T cell receptor beta chain in context. The data were taken from a study of blood T cell repertoires in COVID-19. As for the study in general: The study drew acute and convalescent COVID-19 samples from the United States, Italy and Spain. The analysed material was cDNA or gDNA that came from T cells, B-cell-depleted T cells, or PBMCs.

In the original processing: Cell counts per sample came from amplifying reference gene primers. Sequencing used immunoSEQ multiplex PCR; TCRdb keeps in-frame clones, though not all of them. That table furnishes V, J and clone size, whereas the DNA furnished D and trimming. The data contain just over 650,000 clones, over 80% of them singletons. The origin of this receptor is a woman aged 18-30 years with acute or convalescent COVID-19. The sample comprised peripheral blood.

DNA for the CDR3: TGTGCCAGCAGCTTGGGTAACAGGGTGGGCACCGGGGAGCTGTTTTTT. Residues: CASSLGNRVGTGELFF. The chain carries TRBV5-4 and TRBJ2-2, with D tentatively TRBD1 (6 bases). The germline gives CDR1 SGHNT, CDR2 YYREEE (reference sequence). This CDR3 contains 16 residues. With 0 bases removed from V and 4 bases from J, the gap between germline ends came to 13 bases.